This entry is about one T cell receptor (beta chain). Its antigen has not been determined. Base qualities are not provided; no much larger clone lies one nucleotide away. V is cut back by 4 bases and J by 6 bases, with 4 bases in the junction unmatched. The germline V gene specifies KGHSH as CDR1 and LQKENI as CDR2. Including the terminal cysteine and valine, the CDR3 comprises 13 residues. Only the CDR3 portion is preserved as DNA: 39 bases, with reading frame beginning at the first base. This sample was included in a study of PD-L1 blockade in urothelial cancer (TCRdb year 2017). For the study in its entirety: Every patient began therapy around 2014 and was given atezolizumab 1,200 mg intravenously every 3 weeks. About 90% of the roughly 29 patients were identified as males with urothelial cancer of bladder origin, and a prior smoking history was reported by 18 of 29 patients. An ECOG performance status of 0 or 1 was recorded for the patients, and 0 to 3 prior chemotherapy regimens had been received by the patients. Blood samples were analyzed at two time points: 3 weeks after treatment start (second dose) and 6 weeks after treatment start. Blood samples yielded a median of around 140,000 T cells and tens of thousands of unique TCRs, with median clonality roughly 0.085. The study, an exploratory multi-omic analysis, examined somatic, immune and clinical correlates of response to PD-L1 blockade with atezolizumab in urothelial cancer. TCR sequencing covered pretreatment tumor samples and matched, serially collected peripheral blood taken before and after atezolizumab treatment. Durable clinical benefit was defined as progression-free survival longer than 6 months, and TCR features were also tested against progression-free and overall survival. In the same patients, whole exome sequencing and RNA sequencing of pretreatment tumors were performed in addition to TCR sequencing. Nine patients achieved durable clinical benefit and 20 did not. Twenty-nine patients had pretreatment blood TCR-seq, around 25 had at least one posttreatment blood collection, and around 25 had tumor TCR-seq. The research as a whole found: Among patients with durable benefit, tumor-associated TCR clones showed greater expansion in peripheral blood 3 weeks after treatment started (n ≈ 21, p = 0.022). Because of the small sample size (n of about 30) and the many exploratory analyses performed, the results are intended to be regarded as hypothesis-generating. Improved progression-free and overall survival was associated with having pretreatment peripheral blood TCR clonality below the median.

Synthetic TCR analog templates were spiked into each PCR so that absolute template abundance could be estimated from read counts. Using the immunoSEQ assay, TCRbeta CDR3 regions were amplified from genomic DNA with bias-controlled V and J gene primers. Rearranged TCRbeta segments were sequenced at approximately 20X coverage. Concerning the study's data processing: Sequencing errors were corrected by clustering, and CDR3s were annotated against IMGT so that V, D and J genes could be assigned. Downstream analyses used only productive TCRbeta rearrangements and left out out-of-frame or stop-codon sequences. To compute clonality, Shannon entropy was normalized by the log of the number of unique productive sequences and then subtracted from one. Fisher's exact test with Benjamini-Hochberg correction, using a cutoff of adjusted p below 0.01, was how clones that differed between time points or between blood and tumor were identified. TCRdb obtained this table from immuneACCESS and retained in-frame rearrangements with V and J assigned. These tables miss some clones; where compared with another copy, unresolved V genes account for less than half of the shortfall, and the remainder is unexplained. From that table come the V and J calls and clone size; the DNA was used to work out D and trimming. The sample contains tens of thousands of clones, around four fifths of them found a single time. The ten largest clonotypes hold approximately 2% of the sample.

Per the publication, the time point label means: pretreatment peripheral blood. A cohort of 30 or so patients with locally advanced or metastatic urothelial carcinoma, treated at Memorial Sloan Kettering on a trial protocol, was included. Peripheral blood mononuclear cells were collected pretreatment and during treatment, with between 1 and 8 total time points obtained per patient. The Qiagen DNeasy Blood extraction kit was used to purify genomic DNA from total PBMCs and from tumor samples. Collected pretreatment and during treatment, PBMCs were isolated and stored as previously described. The sample in question was PBMCs, obtained around atezolizumab (anti-PD-L1) treatment. In this chain, TRBV18 is recombined with TRBJ2-7, with 9 junctional bases fitting TRBD1. This receptor was obtained from a man between 45 and 60 years old with urothelial cancer. The CDR3 is CASSLQGAGEQYV. The nucleotides are TGTGCCAGCTCACTACAGGGGGCTGGCGAGCAGTACGTC.